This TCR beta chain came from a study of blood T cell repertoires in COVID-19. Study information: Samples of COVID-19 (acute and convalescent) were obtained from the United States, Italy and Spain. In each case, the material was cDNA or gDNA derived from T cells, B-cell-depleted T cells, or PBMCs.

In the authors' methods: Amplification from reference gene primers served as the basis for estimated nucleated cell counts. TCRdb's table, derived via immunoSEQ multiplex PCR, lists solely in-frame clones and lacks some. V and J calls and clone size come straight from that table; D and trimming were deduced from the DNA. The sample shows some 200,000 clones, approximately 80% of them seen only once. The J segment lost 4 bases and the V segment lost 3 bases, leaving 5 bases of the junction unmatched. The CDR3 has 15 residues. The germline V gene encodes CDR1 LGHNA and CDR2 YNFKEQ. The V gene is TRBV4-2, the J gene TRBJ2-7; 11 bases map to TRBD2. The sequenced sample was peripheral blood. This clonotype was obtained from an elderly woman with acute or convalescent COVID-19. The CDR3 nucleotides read TGTGCCAGCAGCCAGCTAGCGGGGGGAAAATACGAGCAGTACTTC. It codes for CASSQLAGGKYEQYF.